A single sample is the source of the 29 T cell receptor beta chains below, sequenced in a study of T-cell memory formation after mild COVID-19. TCRdb used MiXCR to reprocess the 5' RACE reads, holding one entry per CDR3 protein. Of 200,000 or so distinct CDR3 sequences listed, around 18% are singletons. The sample taken for sequencing was PBMCs or a T cell subset sorted from them (not recorded which). Receptors were obtained from an adult woman who had mild COVID-19 (a few samples of this study predate the infection). Cell type and time point are not known.

In its sample, this clonotype was seen many times. At one boundary the junction diverges from the germline segment, which might be a read error. The J gene is TRBJ2-1, the V gene TRBV11-2, with D perhaps matching TRBD2 (5 bases). This CDR3 has 14 amino acids. Germline V CDR1 and CDR2: SGHAT, FQNNGV. The CDR3 region has the DNA TGTGCCAGCAGCACGGGAACGGAAATCAATCAGCAGTTCTTC. Amino acids: CASSTGTEINQQFF.

There are a few counts of this clonotype. The V gene is TRBV18, the J gene TRBJ2-2; tentative D call: TRBD1 (5 bases). The V and J ends lost 0 bases and 2 bases respectively, with 7 bases between them. This CDR3 has 15 amino acids. Germline CDR1 KGHSH, CDR2 LQKENI. The CDR3 region is CASSPPGPNTGELFF. CDR3 in DNA: TGTGCCAGCTCACCACCGGGGCCAAACACCGGGGAGCTGTTTTTT.

A few counts support this clonotype. This sequence joins TRBV24-1 and TRBJ2-5, with no clear D. Deletions cut 0 bases from V and 9 bases from J, with 4 bases between. The CDR3 is 11 amino acids. The germline CDR1 and CDR2 sequences are KGHDR and SFDVKD. CDR3 sequence: CATSDLKAQYF. CDR3 in DNA: TGTGCCACCAGTGATTTGAAGGCCCAGTACTTC.

The V gene is TRBV12-3 or TRBV12-4, the J gene TRBJ1-4, with 7 nucleotides matching TRBD1. J gave up 6 bases and V 3 bases, and 4 bases lay outside the gene matches. The CDR3 contains 14 residues. CDR3 sequence: CASSFRGWDEKLFF. The CDR3 coding sequence is TGTGCCAGCAGTTTCAGGGGGTGGGATGAAAAACTGTTTTTT.

The chain employs TRBV12-3 or TRBV12-4 and TRBJ2-1; no firm D call. The CDR3 extends over 13 amino acids. The V and J ends lost 3 bases and 6 bases respectively, with 9 bases between them. Written as DNA, the CDR3 is TGTGCCAGCAGTTTGTCAACTTCCAATGAGCAGTTCTTC. Encoded protein: CASSLSTSNEQFF.

This chain uses TRBV12-3 or TRBV12-4 with TRBJ2-3; a possible D gene is TRBD2 (6 bases). The CDR3 consists of 14 residues. Trimming removed 3 bases at V and 7 bases at J, with 14 bases between. CDR3 DNA sequence: TGTGCCAGCAGTTTGAGCGGGTCCGCAAATACGCAGTATTTT. Its translation is CASSLSGSANTQYF.

This clonotype was observed a handful of times. The gene calls are TRBV5-1 and TRBJ2-7; 10 nucleotides match TRBD2. Germline V gives CDR1 SGHRS, CDR2 YFSETQ. The V segment lost 0 bases and the J segment 5 bases; nucleotides outside the gene matches: 8. This CDR3 is 16 amino acids long. Here the CDR3 DNA reads TGCGCCAGCAGCTTGGCGGTCCTAGCGGGAGCAAACGAGCAGTACTTC. It codes for CASSLAVLAGANEQYF.

The rearrangement uses TRBV5-1 and TRBJ2-3; D unclear. The ends were cut back, 4 bases at V and 0 bases at J, with 15 bases in the middle. The CDR3 consists of 16 residues. CDR1 and CDR2 (germline): SGHRS, YFSETQ. CDR3 amino acids: CASSPQSSTSTDTQYF. CDR3 DNA sequence: TGCGCCAGCAGCCCCCAAAGTTCCACTAGCACAGATACGCAGTATTTT.

This clonotype was counted only a few times. The V call is TRBV5-6, the J call TRBJ2-3, with a possible D match to TRBD2 (5 bases). Germline V CDR1 and CDR2: SGHDT, YYEEEE. V lost 4 bases to trimming and J lost 4 bases, with 19 bases between them. This CDR3 region has 16 residues. DNA for the CDR3: TGTGCCAGCAGCGCGGTACTAGGACGTTCATCAGATACGCAGTATTTT. This sequence encodes CASSAVLGRSSDTQYF.

This sequence joins TRBV20-1 and TRBJ1-5; D perhaps matches TRBD1 (6 bases). Germline V lookup: CDR1 DFQATT, CDR2 SNEGSKA (reference sequence). CDR3 size: 14 residues. CDR3 residues: CTATRTGSNQPQHF. CDR3 bases: TGCACCGCTACCAGAACAGGGAGCAATCAGCCCCAGCATTTT.

The rearrangement joins TRBV5-1 to TRBJ1-3; maybe TRBD1 (6 bases). V lost 4 bases and J 4 bases, leaving 12 bases between the germline ends. The germline CDR1 and CDR2 sequences are SGHRS and YFSETQ. The CDR3 is 14 residues long. The DNA of the CDR3 is TGCGCCAGCAGCCCCACAGGGAACGGAAACACCATATATTTT. This sequence encodes CASSPTGNGNTIYF. Full variable domain (missing parts from reference TRBV5-1 and TRBJ1-3): KAGVTQTPRYLIKTRGQQVTLSCSPISGHRSVSWYQQTPGQGLQFLFEYFSETQRNKGNFPGRFSGRQFSNSRSEMNVSTLELGDSALYLCASSPTGNGNTIYFGEGSWLTVV.

There are a few counts of this clonotype. The rearrangement links TRBV7-6 to TRBJ2-7; D is perhaps TRBD1 (5 bases). Germline loops: CDR1 SGHVS, CDR2 FNYEAQ. The CDR3 runs 14 residues. V was clipped by 6 bases and J by 2 bases, with 14 bases between them. This chain's CDR3 is CASSPTGRAYEQYF. DNA of the CDR3: TGTGCCAGCAGTCCTACTGGCAGGGCCTACGAGCAGTACTTC.

This clonotype was seen ten or more times. This sequence joins TRBV7-2 and TRBJ2-3, with TRBD2 matching 9 bases. The ends lost 4 bases at V and 1 base at J; junction bases unmatched: 6. Germline V CDR1 and CDR2: SGHTA, FQGNSA. This CDR3 has 16 residues. This chain's CDR3 is CASSSTRLAGTDTQYF. In nucleotides, the CDR3 is TGTGCCAGCAGCTCCACCCGACTAGCGGGCACAGATACGCAGTATTTT.

This clonotype was seen more than once but under ten times. The chain links TRBV5-1 to TRBJ2-5; D possibly corresponds to TRBD2 (5 bases). The CDR3 consists of 14 residues. Looked up from germline, CDR1 is SGHRS and CDR2 is YFSETQ. Between the trimmed V and J ends, which lost 0 bases and 4 bases, there was a span of 10 bases. The CDR3 DNA follows: TGCGCCAGCAGCTTGGTCGAGGGTGGAGAGACCCAGTACTTC. Residues: CASSLVEGGETQYF.

V usage is TRBV7-2 and J usage is TRBJ2-1, with D perhaps TRBD1 (5 bases). V lost 0 bases and J lost 8, with 11 bases in between. Germline CDR1 and CDR2: SGHTA and FQGNSA. CDR3 length: 14 residues. The CDR3 region is CASSLAIQGHEQFF. CDR3 DNA: TGTGCCAGCAGCTTAGCCATCCAGGGCCATGAGCAGTTCTTC.

V gene TRBV18 combines with J gene TRBJ2-4; D may be TRBD1 (6 bases). This CDR3 contains 17 residues. V was trimmed by 0 bases and J by 0 bases, leaving 12 bases between them. Germline values: CDR1 KGHSH, CDR2 LQKENI. The CDR3 here is CASSPPGQYIAKNIQYF. The CDR3 DNA sequence: TGTGCCAGCTCACCACCAGGACAGTATATAGCCAAAAACATTCAGTACTTC.

J is TRBJ2-5 and V is TRBV12-3 or TRBV12-4; D possibly corresponds to TRBD1 (5 bases). The CDR3 has 15 amino acids. With 0 bases removed from V and 6 bases from J, the gap between germline ends came to 14 bases. For the CDR3, the DNA is TGTGCCAGCAGTTTAGCGGGGCCCCGGTCGAAGACCCAGTACTTC. Protein: CASSLAGPRSKTQYF.

This chain uses TRBV5-1 with TRBJ2-5; D possibly corresponds to TRBD2 (5 bases). The CDR3 has 14 residues. The germline gives CDR1 SGHRS, CDR2 YFSETQ. V was shortened by 0 bases and J by 5 bases, with 11 bases between the two germline ends. The CDR3 is CASSLGAGSETQYF. Written as DNA, the CDR3 is TGCGCCAGCAGCTTGGGTGCGGGTTCGGAGACCCAGTACTTC.

This clonotype has just a few counts. The chain combines TRBV29-1 with TRBJ1-3; D not certain. The V gene lost 4 bases and the J gene lost 0 bases, with 7 bases spanning the gap. Germline V gene lookup returns CDR1 SQVTM and CDR2 ANQGSEA. The CDR3 runs 13 residues. As DNA, the CDR3 is TGCAGCGTTGCTCGGAGCTCTGGAAACACCATATATTTT. Its translation is CSVARSSGNTIYF.

The chain combines TRBV3-1 with TRBJ2-7; possibly TRBD1 for D (5 bases). Looked up from germline, CDR1 is LGHDT and CDR2 is YNNKEL (reference sequence). The length of the CDR3 is 15 residues. With 0 bases removed from V and 2 bases from J, the gap between germline ends came to 11 bases. The CDR3 DNA sequence: TGTGCCAGCAGCCAAGATCTCTCAGGGACCTACGAGCAGTACTTC. Translated: CASSQDLSGTYEQYF.

The rearrangement joins TRBV7-2 to TRBJ2-5; tentative D call: TRBD2 (7 bases). Trimming cost V 2 bases and J 4 bases, with 11 bases left between them. CDR1 and CDR2 from the germline V gene are SGHTA and FQGNSA. The CDR3 length is 14 residues. CDR3: CASSLMGGGETQYF. The DNA of the CDR3 is TGTGCCAGCAGCTTAATGGGAGGGGGAGAGACCCAGTACTTC.

This clonotype has only a few counts. The rearrangement joins TRBV6-6 to TRBJ2-7, with D perhaps given as TRBD1 or TRBD2 (7 bases each). V was pared by 2 bases and J by 1 base, with 21 bases between. There are 18 residues in the CDR3. Germline V CDR1 and CDR2: MNHNY, SVGAGI (reference sequence). The CDR3 region is CASSYPPAAGGGSYEQYF. DNA of the CDR3: TGTGCCAGCAGTTACCCCCCGGCGGCAGGGGGGGGGTCCTACGAGCAGTACTTC.

This clonotype was picked up a small number of times. The chain combines TRBV5-1 with TRBJ2-5; D gene unclear. The V gene lost 3 bases and the J gene lost 2 bases, with 8 bases spanning the gap. Germline V gives CDR1 SGHRS, CDR2 YFSETQ. The CDR3 consists of 13 residues. CDR3 bases: TGCGCCAGCAGCTCCGGAGCGCAAGAGACCCAGTACTTC. It translates to CASSSGAQETQYF.

The table lists this clonotype with a few counts. V and J are TRBV7-2 and TRBJ2-1; no firm D call. V was trimmed by 5 bases and J by 9 bases, leaving 11 bases between them. Per the germline V gene, CDR1 is SGHTA and CDR2 is FQGNSA. This CDR3 region has 12 residues. CDR3 DNA: TGTGCCAGCAGCGGTTTAGCACGTGAGCAGTTCTTC. It translates to CASSGLAREQFF.

The chain combines TRBV6-5 with TRBJ2-3, with a weak D call TRBD1 (5 bases). CDR3 size: 14 residues. V was clipped by 6 bases and J by 0 bases, with 10 bases between them. The germline V gene encodes CDR1 MNHEY and CDR2 SVGAGI. The CDR3 bases are TGTGCCAGCAGCCGGACATATAGCACAGATACGCAGTATTTT. Amino acid sequence: CASSRTYSTDTQYF.

This clonotype has only a few counts. The chain employs TRBV7-2 and TRBJ1-1; D uncertain. V shed 0 bases and J shed 4 bases, with 6 bases lying between them. From germline, CDR1 is SGHTA and CDR2 FQGNSA. The CDR3 contains 13 residues. In DNA form, the CDR3 reads TGTGCCAGCAGCTTAGCCCCCAGCACTGAAGCTTTCTTT. Residues: CASSLAPSTEAFF. The entire variable domain, with the rest obtained from reference TRBV7-2 and TRBJ1-1, is as follows: GAGVSQSPSNKVTEKGKDVELRCDPISGHTALYWYRQSLGQGLEFLIYFQGNSAPDKSGLPSDRFSAERTGGSVSTLTIQRTQQEDSAVYLCASSLAPSTEAFFGQGTRLTVV.

V gene TRBV20-1 combines with J gene TRBJ1-5, with TRBD1 matching 7 bases. With 0 bases clipped from V and 5 bases from J, the junction kept 13 bases outside the gene matches. Germline V gene sequence: CDR1 DFQATT, CDR2 SNEGSKA (reference sequence). The CDR3 has 17 residues. The CDR3 region is CSARDGRGKNWHQPQHF. The CDR3 DNA reads as TGCAGTGCTAGAGATGGCAGGGGGAAAAATTGGCATCAGCCCCAGCATTTT.

The table lists this clonotype with a few counts. V is TRBV5-1 and J is TRBJ2-3, with 9 bases matching TRBD1. Trimming took 3 bases from V and 4 from J; bases not matched to a gene: 6. CDR3 size: 15 residues. Germline assignment: CDR1 SGHRS and CDR2 YFSETQ. The CDR3 region has the DNA TGCGCCAGCAGCTCTGGGACAGGGAACGCAGATACGCAGTATTTT. Amino acids: CASSSGTGNADTQYF.

The genes are TRBV10-3 and TRBJ2-1; 7 bases fit TRBD2. CDR1 is ENHRY, CDR2 SYGVKD, per germline. J gave up 4 bases and V 7 bases, and 13 bases lay outside the gene matches. The CDR3 runs 16 residues. The CDR3 sequence is CAITDPGLSFYNEQFF. DNA for the CDR3: TGTGCCATCACCGATCCGGGACTATCCTTTTACAATGAGCAGTTCTTC.